The TCR beta chain described here comes from a study of T cell responses to AZD1222 COVID-19 vaccine. Study-wide results and caveats: Across the whole spike, CD4 TCRs peaked at regions 160-218 and 743-854. Among the donors, most were white British and more were female, and clonal diversity was possibly underestimated.

CDR1 SGHTA and CDR2 FQGNSA come from the germline V gene. The CDR3 covers 17 residues. J lost 2 bases, V lost 5 bases, and 14 bases had no gene match. Concerning this clone itself: Its target is unknown.

Measured with immunoSEQ multiplex PCR; TCRdb has only the in-frame clones, and not every one. The sample includes 100,000 to 150,000 clones, about 93% of them seen just once. Sample: peripheral blood, taken on day 0 of AZD1222 vaccination. The receptor's source is an adult in good health. The V gene is TRBV7-2, the J gene TRBJ1-2; 7 nucleotides align to TRBD1. CDR3 in DNA: TGTGCCAGCAGCCGTCGAGGAGGGGGCGCGACCAACTATGGCTACACCTTC. This gives the protein CASSRRGGGATNYGYTF.